This T cell receptor beta chain was obtained from a study of regulatory T cells in long-lasting Graves disease. CDR3 regions were amplified by Arm-PCR using iRepertoire HTBI primers to build TCR beta libraries. From the multiplex PCR reads, TCRdb called clonotypes with MiXCR, one entry per CDR3 protein. The table shows roughly 470,000 distinct CDR3 sequences, with roughly 20% occurring only once. Regarding time point: persistent/refractory GD, antithyroid drugs over 5 years with positive TRAb. Extracted RNA from PBMCs served as the source of the TCR library. This clonotype was observed at least ten times. The receptor comes from a female donor with Graves disease. The sample here was peripheral blood mononuclear cells (PBMCs), taken when the disease was refractory, from a patient treated with antithyroid drugs.

The CDR3 sequence: CATGRWEGETQYF. The DNA of the CDR3 is TGTGCCACGGGGCGATGGGAAGGAGAGACCCAGTACTTC. This chain joins TRBV10-3 and TRBJ2-5; D is perhaps TRBD1 or TRBD2 (5 bases each). The germline gives CDR1 ENHRY, CDR2 SYGVKD. V lost 10 bases and J 4 bases, leaving 16 bases between the germline ends. The CDR3 loop spans 13 amino acids.